The entry that follows covers one TCR beta chain sequence. Its cognate antigen is unknown. The junction had 10 bases not matched to a gene; V was cut back by 5 bases and J by 0 bases. This CDR3 contains 15 residues. The germline V gene has CDR1 DFQATT and CDR2 SNEGSKA (reference sequence). These data belong to a study of blood T cells in healthy people across ages. Study-wide findings and caveats: The study found more naive CD4+ cells and higher diversity in long-lived than aged donors.

Together with a sample-barcoded 5' primer, a J-beta primer mix was included in a second PCR lasting about 7 to 11 cycles. TCRdb ran MiXCR on the 5' RACE reads and lists one entry per CDR3 protein. The sample has hundreds of thousands of distinct CDR3 sequences, 58% seen once. Sequences were obtained from blood. V and J are TRBV20-1 and TRBJ2-7; 7 nucleotides align to TRBD2. This receptor was obtained from a man aged 55 to 69 in good health. In DNA form, the CDR3 reads TGCAGTGCTCCGAGGCCTAGCGGAGGCTCCTACGAGCAGTACTTC. It yields the protein CSAPRPSGGSYEQYF.